A selection of T cell receptor beta chains follows, all from one sample in a study of T cell repertoires in cytomegalovirus infection. Each CDR3 protein is one row after TCRdb ran MiXCR on the reads. The profile shows 150,000 to 200,000 distinct CDR3 sequences, 28% of them singletons. Sequenced input: PBMCs. The receptor source for this set is a human donor in good health (CMV status not recorded). Some clones in this sample may be carry-over from other donors' samples. CDR3s leave out the opening cysteine and the closing phenylalanine or tryptophan.

v_gene: TRBV15
j_gene: TRBJ1-5
CDR3aa: ATSRDPLLTGKINQPQH

v_gene: TRBV29-1
j_gene: TRBJ2-5
CDR3aa: SVILGETQY

v_gene: TRBV10-3
j_gene: TRBJ2-1
CDR3aa: AISEQGFSYNEQF

v_gene: TRBV5-1
j_gene: TRBJ2-2
CDR3aa: ASSQDGGELF

v_gene: TRBV7-2
j_gene: TRBJ2-4
CDR3aa: ASSSLSLGNIQY

v_gene: TRBV6-5
j_gene: TRBJ1-1
CDR3aa: ASTPGERNTEAF

v_gene: TRBV5-6
j_gene: TRBJ1-1
CDR3aa: ASSPDRGLANTEAF

v_gene: TRBV11-3
j_gene: TRBJ2-7
CDR3aa: ASSLGLRSEQY

v_gene: TRBV7-9
j_gene: TRBJ2-1
CDR3aa: ASSSIDNEQF

v_gene: TRBV9
j_gene: TRBJ1-2
CDR3aa: ASSVAIRDHGYT

v_gene: TRBV11-2
j_gene: TRBJ1-6
CDR3aa: ASSLTTGGSYNSPLH

v_gene: TRBV7-2
j_gene: TRBJ1-1
CDR3aa: ASSLVARVADTEAF

v_gene: TRBV11-2
j_gene: TRBJ2-7
CDR3aa: ASSRDQAYEQY

v_gene: TRBV7-2
j_gene: TRBJ1-3
CDR3aa: ASSLEAIGLSSGNTIY

v_gene: TRBV6-5
j_gene: TRBJ2-6
CDR3aa: ASSYKAALSGANVLT

v_gene: TRBV6-5
j_gene: TRBJ1-1
CDR3aa: ASSYSGTVLSGGTEAF

v_gene: TRBV12-3/TRBV12-4
j_gene: TRBJ2-1
CDR3aa: ASRSYSLEQF

v_gene: TRBV7-8
j_gene: TRBJ1-1
CDR3aa: ASSLSGRLNTEAF

v_gene: TRBV7-2
j_gene: TRBJ2-1
CDR3aa: ASSLGPMGTEQF

v_gene: TRBV4-3
j_gene: TRBJ2-1
CDR3aa: ASSQDSSGGAYNEQF

v_gene: TRBV6-2/TRBV6-3
j_gene: TRBJ1-1
CDR3aa: ASTERDRGTGTEAF

v_gene: TRBV12-3/TRBV12-4
j_gene: TRBJ1-1
CDR3aa: ATSQIMNTEAF

v_gene: TRBV7-2
j_gene: TRBJ2-1
CDR3aa: ASSLRAGANEQF

v_gene: TRBV7-2
j_gene: TRBJ2-5
CDR3aa: ASSPGRGVETQY

v_gene: TRBV7-2
j_gene: TRBJ1-4
CDR3aa: ASSLKWGAEANEKLF

v_gene: TRBV6-2/TRBV6-3
j_gene: TRBJ1-5
CDR3aa: ASSYGPSYQPQH

v_gene: TRBV2
j_gene: TRBJ2-1
CDR3aa: ASGRGLNNEQF

v_gene: TRBV11-3
j_gene: TRBJ1-1
CDR3aa: ASSPGTGDTEAF

v_gene: TRBV7-8
j_gene: TRBJ2-5
CDR3aa: ASSLGWGQGRETQY

v_gene: TRBV12-3/TRBV12-4
j_gene: TRBJ2-4
CDR3aa: ASSFAGTARRLAKNIQY

v_gene: TRBV18
j_gene: TRBJ1-3
CDR3aa: ASSPSHGNTIY

v_gene: TRBV7-8
j_gene: TRBJ2-7
CDR3aa: ASSAYGQTLSEQY

v_gene: TRBV7-2
j_gene: TRBJ2-5
CDR3aa: ASSLQGRETQY

v_gene: TRBV7-2
j_gene: TRBJ1-1
CDR3aa: ASSLEGLLNTEAF

v_gene: TRBV6-1
j_gene: TRBJ1-1
CDR3aa: ASNRGRGRTEAF

v_gene: TRBV2
j_gene: TRBJ2-1
CDR3aa: ASSEPAGTGDEQF

v_gene: TRBV19
j_gene: TRBJ1-2
CDR3aa: ASSIGTRTVNYGYT

v_gene: TRBV7-8
j_gene: TRBJ2-1
CDR3aa: ASSFGLGLAYNEQF

v_gene: TRBV7-2
j_gene: TRBJ2-7
CDR3aa: ASSLGASGYEQY

v_gene: TRBV6-1
j_gene: TRBJ2-2
CDR3aa: ASSSRTGDTGELF

v_gene: TRBV30
j_gene: TRBJ1-2
CDR3aa: AWSTRQGDGYT

v_gene: TRBV10-3
j_gene: TRBJ1-1
CDR3aa: AISEGRANTEAF

v_gene: TRBV7-8
j_gene: TRBJ2-5
CDR3aa: ASRQTGRETQY

v_gene: TRBV5-6
j_gene: TRBJ1-3
CDR3aa: ASSPGDRRLSGNTIY

v_gene: TRBV11-1
j_gene: TRBJ1-1
CDR3aa: ASSLDGMNTEAF

v_gene: TRBV7-6
j_gene: TRBJ2-1
CDR3aa: DSSLGDRGDEQF

v_gene: TRBV2
j_gene: TRBJ1-3
CDR3aa: ASARGSGNTIY

v_gene: TRBV7-2
j_gene: TRBJ2-3
CDR3aa: ASRGGQRGSTDTQY

v_gene: TRBV29-1
j_gene: TRBJ1-5
CDR3aa: SAVDGYNQPQH

v_gene: TRBV7-2
j_gene: TRBJ1-3
CDR3aa: ASSLVLGTIY

v_gene: TRBV7-8
j_gene: TRBJ2-3
CDR3aa: ASSRWDRSSTDTQY